This TCR beta chain was captured in a study of shared clonotypes between healthy human individuals. Regarding the study as a whole: About 5% of naive CD4 clonotypes were shared across a handful of donors.

The CDR3 totals 16 residues. The V gene end was trimmed by 0 bases and the J gene end by 8 bases; junction bases not matched to a gene: 10. Germline V CDR1 and CDR2: MGHRA, YSYEKL. This clone has just one count. What it binds is not known. The DNA input per sorted-subset replicate PCR was about 190 ng, corresponding to tens of thousands of T cell genomes. Clones were read by immunoSEQ multiplex PCR, and TCRdb kept only the in-frame ones, dropping some. The sample has over 2,000,000 clones; around 93% are singletons. As defined, naive CD8 cells were CD45RO-negative and positively selected for CCR7, with terminally differentiated effector memory CD45RA+ cells excluded. The study drew its donors from healthy HIV-negative adults without recent acute infections or vaccinations.

Sequences were obtained from naive CD8+ T cells from PBMCs. The clonotype was recovered from a man aged 18 to 29 in good health. Some clones in this sample may be carry-over from other donors' samples. The V and J genes are TRBV4-1 and TRBJ2-1; 7 nucleotides agree with TRBD2. The CDR3 region is CASSQDTGRPRYEQFF. Written as DNA, the CDR3 is TGCGCCAGCAGCCAAGATACCGGGAGGCCGAGGTATGAGCAGTTCTTC.